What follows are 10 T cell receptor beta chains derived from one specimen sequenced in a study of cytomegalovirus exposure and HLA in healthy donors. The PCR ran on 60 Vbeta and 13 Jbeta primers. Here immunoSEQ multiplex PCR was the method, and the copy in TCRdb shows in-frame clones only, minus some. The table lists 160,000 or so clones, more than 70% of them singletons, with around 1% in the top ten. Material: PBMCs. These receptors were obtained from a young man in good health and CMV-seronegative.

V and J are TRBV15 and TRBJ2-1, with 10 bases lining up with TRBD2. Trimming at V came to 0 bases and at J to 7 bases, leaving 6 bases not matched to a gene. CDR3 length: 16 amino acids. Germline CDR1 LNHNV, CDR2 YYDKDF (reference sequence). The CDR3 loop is CATSREGLAGENEQFF. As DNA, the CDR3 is TGTGCCACCAGCAGAGAAGGGCTAGCGGGAGAAAATGAGCAGTTCTTC.

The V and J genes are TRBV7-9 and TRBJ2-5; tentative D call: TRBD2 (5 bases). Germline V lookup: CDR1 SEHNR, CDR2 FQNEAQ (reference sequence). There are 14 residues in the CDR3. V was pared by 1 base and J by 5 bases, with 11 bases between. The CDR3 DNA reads TGTGCCAGCAGCTTAGTAGACTATGGGGAGACCCAGTACTTC. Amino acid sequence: CASSLVDYGETQYF.

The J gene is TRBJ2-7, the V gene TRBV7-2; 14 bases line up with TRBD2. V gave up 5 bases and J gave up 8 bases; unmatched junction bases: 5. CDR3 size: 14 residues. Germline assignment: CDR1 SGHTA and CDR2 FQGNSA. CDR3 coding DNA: TGTGCCAGCAGCCCCGGACTAGCGGGAGGCAAGCAGTACTTC. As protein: CASSPGLAGGKQYF.

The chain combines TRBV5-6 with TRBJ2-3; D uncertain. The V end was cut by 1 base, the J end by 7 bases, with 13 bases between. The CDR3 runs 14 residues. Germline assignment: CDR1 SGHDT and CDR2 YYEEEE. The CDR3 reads CASSLIGPDYTQYF. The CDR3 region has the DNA TGTGCCAGCAGCTTGATCGGTCCCGACTATACGCAGTATTTT.

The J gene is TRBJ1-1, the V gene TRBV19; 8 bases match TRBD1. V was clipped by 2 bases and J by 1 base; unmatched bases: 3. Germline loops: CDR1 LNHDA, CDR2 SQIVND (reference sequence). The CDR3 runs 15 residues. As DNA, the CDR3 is TGTGCCAGTAGTATATCCGGGACAGGGAACACTGAAGCTTTCTTT. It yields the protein CASSISGTGNTEAFF.

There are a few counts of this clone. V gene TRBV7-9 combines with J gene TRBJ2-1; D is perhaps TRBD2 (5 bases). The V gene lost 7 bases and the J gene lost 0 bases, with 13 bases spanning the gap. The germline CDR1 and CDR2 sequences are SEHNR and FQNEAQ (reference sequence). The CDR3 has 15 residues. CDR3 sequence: CASTPRGNSYNEQFF. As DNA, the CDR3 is TGTGCCAGCACCCCCCGAGGGAACTCCTACAATGAGCAGTTCTTC.

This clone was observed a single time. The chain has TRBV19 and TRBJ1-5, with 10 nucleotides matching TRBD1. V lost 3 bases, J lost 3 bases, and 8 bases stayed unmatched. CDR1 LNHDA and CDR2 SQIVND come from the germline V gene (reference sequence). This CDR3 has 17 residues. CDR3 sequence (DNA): TGTGCCAGTAGTATTTTGGGGACAGGGGTGGCCAATCAGCCCCAGCATTTT. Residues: CASSILGTGVANQPQHF.

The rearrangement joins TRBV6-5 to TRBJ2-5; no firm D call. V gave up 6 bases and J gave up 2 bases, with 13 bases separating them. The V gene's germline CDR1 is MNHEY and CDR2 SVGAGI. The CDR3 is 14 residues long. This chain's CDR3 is CASSSRLRQETQYF. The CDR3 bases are TGTGCCAGCAGCTCCCGGTTGCGGCAAGAGACCCAGTACTTC.

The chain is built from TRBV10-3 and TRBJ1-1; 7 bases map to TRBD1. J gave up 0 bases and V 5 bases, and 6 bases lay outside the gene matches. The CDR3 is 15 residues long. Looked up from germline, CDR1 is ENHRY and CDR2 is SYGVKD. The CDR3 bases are TGTGCCATCAGTTTGTCGGGACAGATGAACACTGAAGCTTTCTTT. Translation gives CAISLSGQMNTEAFF.

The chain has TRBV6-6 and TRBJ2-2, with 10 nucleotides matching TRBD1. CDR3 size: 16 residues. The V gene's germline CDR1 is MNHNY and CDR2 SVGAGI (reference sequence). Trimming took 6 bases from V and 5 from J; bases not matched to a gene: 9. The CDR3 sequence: CASRMTGGATTGELFF. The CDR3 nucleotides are TGTGCCAGCAGGATGACAGGGGGCGCGACGACCGGGGAGCTGTTTTTT.